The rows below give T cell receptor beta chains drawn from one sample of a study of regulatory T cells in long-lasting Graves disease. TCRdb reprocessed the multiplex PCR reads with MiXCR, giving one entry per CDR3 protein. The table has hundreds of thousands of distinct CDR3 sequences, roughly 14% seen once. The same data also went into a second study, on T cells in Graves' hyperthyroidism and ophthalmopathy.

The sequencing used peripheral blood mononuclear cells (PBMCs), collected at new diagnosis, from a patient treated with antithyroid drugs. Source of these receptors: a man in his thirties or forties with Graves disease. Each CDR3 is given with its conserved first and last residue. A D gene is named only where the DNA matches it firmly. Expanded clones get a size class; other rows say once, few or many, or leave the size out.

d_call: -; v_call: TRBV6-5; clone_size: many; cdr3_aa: CASSYGTHSPLHF
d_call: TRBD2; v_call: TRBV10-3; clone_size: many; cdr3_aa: CAISGSRTSGSSDTQYF
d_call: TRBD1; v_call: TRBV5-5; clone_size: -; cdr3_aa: CASSLGGTGAETQYF
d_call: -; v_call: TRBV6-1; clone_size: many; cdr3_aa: CASLGGGAGEKLFF
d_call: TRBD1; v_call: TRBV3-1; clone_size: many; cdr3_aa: CASSHQTGTNEKLFF
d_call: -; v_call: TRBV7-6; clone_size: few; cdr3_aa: CASSPGQQGPSTDTQYF
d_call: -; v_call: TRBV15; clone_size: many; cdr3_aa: CATSRVEGQQSKLFF
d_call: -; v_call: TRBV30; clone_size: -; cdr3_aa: CAWSPNDGYTF
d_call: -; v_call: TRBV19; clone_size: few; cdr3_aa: CASSIARGYSSSYEQYF
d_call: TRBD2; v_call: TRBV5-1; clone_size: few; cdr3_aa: CASSRVSGGNTQYF
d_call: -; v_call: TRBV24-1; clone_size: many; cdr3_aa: CATSDARPSEGTDTQYF
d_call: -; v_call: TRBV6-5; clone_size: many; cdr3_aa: CASSWGGAREAFF
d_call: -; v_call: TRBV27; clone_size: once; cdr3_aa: CASSRQGFENREKLFF
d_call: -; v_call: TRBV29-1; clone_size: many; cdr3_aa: CSVGLDLTDTQYF
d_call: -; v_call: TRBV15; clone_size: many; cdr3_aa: CATSRSRLSGSYNEQFF
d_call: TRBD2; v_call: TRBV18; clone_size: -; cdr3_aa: CASSPTSGAGETQYF
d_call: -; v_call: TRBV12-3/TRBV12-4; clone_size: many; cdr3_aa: CASSFQGINTEAFF
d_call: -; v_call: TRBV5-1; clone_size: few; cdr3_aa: CASSLVGAGEKLFF
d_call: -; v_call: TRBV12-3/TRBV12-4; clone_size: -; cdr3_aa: CASTRLGQSNQPQHF
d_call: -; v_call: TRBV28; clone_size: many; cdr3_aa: CASKEGRDGVGQYF
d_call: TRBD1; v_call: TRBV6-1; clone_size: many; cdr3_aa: CASSPTRTGVNTEAFF
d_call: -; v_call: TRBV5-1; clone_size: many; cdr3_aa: CASSFQADDFADYTF
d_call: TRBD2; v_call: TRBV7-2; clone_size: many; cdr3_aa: CASSPTSGGGIQYF
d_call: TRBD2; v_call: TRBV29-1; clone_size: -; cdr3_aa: CSVAMTSGRGETQYF
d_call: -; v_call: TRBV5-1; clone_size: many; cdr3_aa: CASSPGRATQYF
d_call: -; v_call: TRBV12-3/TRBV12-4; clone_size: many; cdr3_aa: CASSLSQRHNQPQHF
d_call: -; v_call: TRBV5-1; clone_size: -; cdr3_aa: CASSTLPSTSMGSDTQYF
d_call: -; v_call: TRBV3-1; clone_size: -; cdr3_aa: CASSQPGDTGELFF
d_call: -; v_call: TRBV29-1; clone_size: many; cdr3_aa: CSVLEPNEQFF
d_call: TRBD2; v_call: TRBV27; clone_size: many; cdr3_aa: CASSRIWGGEDTQYF
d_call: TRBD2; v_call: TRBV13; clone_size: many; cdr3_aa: CASSQMTSGSSDTQYF
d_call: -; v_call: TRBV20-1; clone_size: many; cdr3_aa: CSAVSGPTDTQYF
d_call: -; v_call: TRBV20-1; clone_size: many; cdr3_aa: CSAKATYYEQYF
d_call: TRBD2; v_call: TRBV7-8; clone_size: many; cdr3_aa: CASSLELAGGYEQYF
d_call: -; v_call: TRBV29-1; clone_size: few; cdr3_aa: CSVLTGQSTDTQYF
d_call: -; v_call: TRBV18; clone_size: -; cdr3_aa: CASSPPGLDTEAFF
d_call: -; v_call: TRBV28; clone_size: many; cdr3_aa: CASSLTDEQFF
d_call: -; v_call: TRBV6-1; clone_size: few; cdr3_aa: CASSEAHTRYEQYF
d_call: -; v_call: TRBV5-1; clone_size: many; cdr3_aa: CASSLLATGSYNEQFF
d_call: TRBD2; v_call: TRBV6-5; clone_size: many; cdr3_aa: CASSYSFSTSDYNEQFF
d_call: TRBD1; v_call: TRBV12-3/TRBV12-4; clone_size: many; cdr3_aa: CASSGTGIPQPQHF
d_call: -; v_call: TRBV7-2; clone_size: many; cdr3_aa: CASSLDWRSSYEQYF
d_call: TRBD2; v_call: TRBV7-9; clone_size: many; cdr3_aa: CASSTMTSPDTGELFF
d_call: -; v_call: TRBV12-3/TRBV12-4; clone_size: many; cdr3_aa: CASSSAGFRGYTF
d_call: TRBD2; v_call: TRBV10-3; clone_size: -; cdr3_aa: CATRTSGRQSGELFF
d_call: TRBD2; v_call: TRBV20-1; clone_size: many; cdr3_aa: CSAGGLAENEQFF
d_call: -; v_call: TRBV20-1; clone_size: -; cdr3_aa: CSARRASEKLFF
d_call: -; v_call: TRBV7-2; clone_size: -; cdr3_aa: CASSLASQGRLPGELFF
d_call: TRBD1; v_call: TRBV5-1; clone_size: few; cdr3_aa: CASSSTGQGGEKLFF
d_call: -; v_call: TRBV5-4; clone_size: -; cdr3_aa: CASSLGLGAGELFF
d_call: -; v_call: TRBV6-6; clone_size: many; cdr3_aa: CASSYSGGLSTDTQYF
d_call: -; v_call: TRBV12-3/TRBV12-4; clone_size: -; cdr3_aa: CASTPLGGNSPLHF
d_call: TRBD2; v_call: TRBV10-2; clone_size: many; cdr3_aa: CASSDVSGTDTGELFF
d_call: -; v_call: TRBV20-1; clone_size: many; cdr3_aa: CSATSGASSYNEQFF